The 24 T cell receptor beta chains below were found in one sample sequenced in a study of cytomegalovirus exposure and HLA in healthy donors. PCR involved 60 Vbeta and 13 Jbeta primers. The data were produced by immunoSEQ multiplex PCR, yet TCRdb's version contains in-frame clones alone and is incomplete. This table has about 170,000 clones, about four fifths appearing once. Sequenced material: PBMCs. These receptors were taken from a woman aged 45 to 65 in good health and CMV-seronegative.

The gene calls are TRBV4-2 and TRBJ2-7; 10 bases fit TRBD1. This CDR3 contains 16 residues. CDR1 and CDR2 from the germline V gene are LGHNA and YNFKEQ. Trimming at V came to 1 base and at J to 6 bases, leaving 9 bases not matched to a gene. CDR3 in DNA: TGTGCCAGCAGCCAAGGTGGACAGGGGGGATCGCGCGAGCAGTACTTC. This encodes CASSQGGQGGSREQYF.

V is TRBV27 and J is TRBJ2-7; D might be TRBD1 (7 bases). The CDR3 has 15 residues. Trimming left V 5 bases short and J 6 bases short, with 20 bases between. Germline assignment: CDR1 MNHEY and CDR2 SMNVEV (reference sequence). CDR3 sequence reads: CASSPSTGRTLEQYF. CDR3 coding DNA: TGTGCCAGCAGTCCCTCGACAGGGAGGACTCTCGAGCAGTACTTC.

V gene TRBV6-6 combines with J gene TRBJ1-5; a weak D match, TRBD1 (6 bases). Trimming shortened V by 0 bases and J by 6 bases, and 12 bases separated the two germline ends. There are 15 residues in the CDR3. Per the germline V gene, CDR1 is MNHNY and CDR2 is SVGAGI (reference sequence). The DNA of the CDR3 is TGTGCCAGCAGTTACTCTAGGGGGTGGATTCAGCCCCAGCATTTT. This gives the protein CASSYSRGWIQPQHF.

V gene TRBV19 combines with J gene TRBJ2-7; 7 nucleotides match TRBD1. V gave up 3 bases and J gave up 2 bases; unmatched junction bases: 4. The CDR3 extends over 14 amino acids. Germline V lookup: CDR1 LNHDA, CDR2 SQIVND (reference sequence). CDR3: CASSIGDRTYEQYF. As DNA, the CDR3 is TGTGCCAGTAGTATTGGGGACAGAACCTACGAGCAGTACTTC.

This chain links TRBV19 with TRBJ2-7; D possibly corresponds to TRBD2 (6 bases). Trimming cost V 1 base and J 0 bases, with 13 bases left between them. The germline V gene has CDR1 LNHDA and CDR2 SQIVND (reference sequence). This CDR3 contains 16 residues. CDR3 sequence (DNA): TGTGCCAGTAGTATAGCCGGAGGGGCCTTCTCCTACGAGCAGTACTTC. Its translation is CASSIAGGAFSYEQYF.

Worth noting for this clone: Additional DNA sequences in this sample encode the identical CDR3. The gene calls are TRBV4-3 and TRBJ2-1; D is perhaps TRBD2 (5 bases). The germline V and J ends were trimmed by 1 base and 3 bases, with 10 bases remaining between them. Germline-derived CDR1 and CDR2 are LGHNA and YSLEER. There are 15 residues in the CDR3. CDR3 protein: CASSQGRGGYNEQFF. The CDR3 DNA reads TGCGCCAGCAGCCAAGGACGGGGTGGCTACAATGAGCAGTTCTTC.

The chain joins TRBV7-2 to TRBJ2-3; TRBD2 aligns across 9 bases. The J segment lost 2 bases and the V segment lost 5 bases, leaving 5 bases of the junction unmatched. Germline lookup yields CDR1 SGHTA and CDR2 FQGNSA. This CDR3 is built from 15 residues. In nucleotides, the CDR3 is TGTGCCAGCAGCCGATTAGCGGGAGACACAGATACGCAGTATTTT. It codes for CASSRLAGDTDTQYF.

The chain recombines TRBV15 with TRBJ2-7; weak D call: TRBD2 (5 bases). CDR3 length: 12 amino acids. V lost 9 bases and J 2 bases, leaving 11 bases between the germline ends. CDR1 is LNHNV, CDR2 YYDKDF, per germline (reference sequence). The CDR3 DNA sequence: TGTGCCACGTCGGGAAGCGCCTACGAGCAGTACTTC. Amino acids: CATSGSAYEQYF. Full variable domain (remainder filled in from reference TRBV15 and TRBJ2-7): DAMVIQNPRYQVTQFGKPVTLSCSQTLNHNVMYWYQQKSSQAPKLLFHYYDKDFNNEADTPDNFQSRRPNTSFCFLDIRSPGLGDTAMYLCATSGSAYEQYFGPGTRLTVT.

This chain uses TRBV2 with TRBJ1-5, with 9 bases aligning to TRBD1. Germline V lookup: CDR1 SNHLY, CDR2 FYNNEI. Losses at the gene ends were 6 bases for V and 2 bases for J; bases not matched to a gene: 5. The CDR3 sequence is 15 residues long. CDR3 protein: CASSERTGGNQPQHF. Written as DNA, the CDR3 is TGTGCCAGCAGCGAGCGGACAGGGGGCAATCAGCCCCAGCATTTT.

The chain couples TRBV27 to TRBJ1-6, with a tentative D call TRBD1 (5 bases). V was pared by 10 bases and J by 0 bases, with 13 bases between. Germline loops: CDR1 MNHEY, CDR2 SMNVEV (reference sequence). CDR3 length: 15 amino acids. The CDR3 here is CATWGGSSYNSPLHF. As DNA, the CDR3 is TGTGCCACCTGGGGCGGTAGCTCCTATAATTCACCCCTCCACTTT.

This clone was seen a few times. The chain links TRBV14 to TRBJ2-3; 14 bases are a match to TRBD2. Unmatched junction bases numbered 6, after V lost 2 bases and J lost 2 bases. This CDR3 comprises 18 residues. Germline V gives CDR1 SGHDN, CDR2 FVKESK. CDR3 region: CASSQKTSGREYTDTQYF. CDR3 DNA sequence: TGTGCCAGCAGCCAAAAGACTAGCGGGAGGGAATACACAGATACGCAGTATTTT.

V gene TRBV27 combines with J gene TRBJ2-3; 9 positions agree with TRBD2. After removal of 5 bases from V and 0 bases from J, the junction contained 6 bases not matched to a gene. Germline V gene sequence: CDR1 MNHEY, CDR2 SMNVEV (reference sequence). The CDR3 loop spans 16 amino acids. CDR3: CASSRPSGVSTDTQYF. The CDR3 nucleotides read TGTGCCAGCAGTCGTCCTAGCGGGGTTAGCACAGATACGCAGTATTTT.

The table lists this clone with a few counts. This rearrangement joins TRBV9 to TRBJ2-7; D perhaps matches TRBD2 (5 bases). CDR1 is SGDLS, CDR2 YYNGEE, per germline. This CDR3 contains 14 residues. V was trimmed by 2 bases and J by 3 bases, leaving 12 bases between them. The CDR3 reads CASSVEDGNYEQYF. The CDR3, as DNA: TGTGCCAGCAGCGTGGAGGACGGGAACTACGAGCAGTACTTC.

V gene TRBV2 combines with J gene TRBJ2-3; 12 bases map to TRBD2. This CDR3 has 16 amino acids. Germline CDR1 SNHLY, CDR2 FYNNEI. The J segment lost 0 bases and the V segment lost 5 bases, leaving 3 bases of the junction unmatched. This CDR3 is CASSRTSGTSTDTQYF. CDR3 sequence (DNA): TGTGCCAGCAGTAGGACTAGCGGGACTAGCACAGATACGCAGTATTTT.

The chain has TRBV19 and TRBJ2-6; D ambiguous. V was clipped by 7 bases and J by 0 bases, with 13 bases between them. Germline V CDR1 and CDR2: LNHDA, SQIVND (reference sequence). The CDR3 length is 16 residues. This chain's CDR3 is CASTPSPPSGANVLTF. The CDR3 nucleotides read TGTGCCAGTACCCCATCCCCCCCCTCTGGGGCCAACGTCCTGACTTTC. Full variable domain (rest looked up from reference TRBV19 and TRBJ2-6): DGGITQSPKYLFRKEGQNVTLSCEQNLNHDAMYWYRQDPGQGLRLIYYSQIVNDFQKGDIAEGYSVSREKKESFPLTVTSAQKNPTAFYLCASTPSPPSGANVLTFGAGSRLTVL.

The chain is built from TRBV9 and TRBJ2-3; 10 positions match TRBD2. Germline lookup yields CDR1 SGDLS and CDR2 YYNGEE. After removal of 6 bases from V and 4 bases from J, the junction contained 5 bases not matched to a gene. CDR3 length: 14 residues. CDR3 DNA: TGTGCCAGCACCCGAGCGGGAGGGGCAGATACGCAGTATTTT. This translates into CASTRAGGADTQYF.

The chain employs TRBV9 and TRBJ2-3; 14 bases align to TRBD2. Germline CDR1 and CDR2: SGDLS and YYNGEE. J gave up 6 bases and V 4 bases, and 7 bases lay outside the gene matches. The CDR3 contains 16 residues. This chain's CDR3 is CASSLGLAGGGDTQYF. The CDR3 coding sequence is TGTGCCAGCAGCCTTGGACTAGCGGGAGGAGGGGATACGCAGTATTTT.

V usage is TRBV6-6 and J usage is TRBJ1-5, with D tentatively TRBD1 (5 bases). V was cut by 5 bases and J by 15 bases, with 17 bases left in between. The CDR3 covers 12 residues. Germline values: CDR1 MNHNY, CDR2 SVGAGI (reference sequence). CDR3 bases: TGTGCCAGCAGTCCCACAGGCCCGGTCCCGCATTTT. This translates into CASSPTGPVPHF.

This clone was picked up a small number of times. The rearrangement uses TRBV19 and TRBJ2-7, with no clear D. The CDR3 is made up of 13 amino acids. The V gene lost 1 base and the J gene lost 3 bases, with 7 bases spanning the gap. Germline-derived CDR1 and CDR2 are LNHDA and SQIVND (reference sequence). The CDR3: CASSIGVLYEQYF. The CDR3, as DNA: TGTGCCAGTAGTATAGGTGTCCTCTACGAGCAGTACTTC.

This chain connects TRBV6-6 to TRBJ2-7, with 8 bases identical to TRBD1. The CDR3 spans 14 residues. The germline gives CDR1 MNHNY, CDR2 SVGAGI (reference sequence). With V trimmed by 4 bases and J by 5 bases, 7 bases remained unmatched. The CDR3 region is CASSFRTGINEQYF. For the CDR3, the DNA is TGTGCCAGCAGTTTCCGGACAGGGATCAACGAGCAGTACTTC.

This clone occurred once. J is TRBJ2-6 and V is TRBV7-2; a possible D gene is TRBD2 (6 bases). This CDR3 is built from 15 residues. Germline V lookup: CDR1 SGHTA, CDR2 FQGNSA. V lost 5 bases to trimming and J lost 4 bases, with 12 bases between them. Written as DNA, the CDR3 is TGTGCCAGCAGCCTCTTGGGGGGAGGGGCCAACGTCCTGACTTTC. Encoded protein: CASSLLGGGANVLTF.

The rearrangement uses TRBV6-5 and TRBJ1-1; 10 nucleotides align to TRBD1. Germline V gives CDR1 MNHEY, CDR2 SVGAGI. CDR3 length: 14 residues. V trimming: 5 bases; J trimming: 6 bases; junction bases outside the gene matches: 6. The CDR3 nucleotides read TGTGCCAGCAGTACGACAGGGGGCCAGGCTGAAGCTTTCTTT. Protein product: CASSTTGGQAEAFF.

There are a few counts of this clone. The V call is TRBV4-2, the J call TRBJ2-1; 10 positions agree with TRBD2. The V gene's germline CDR1 is LGHNA and CDR2 YNFKEQ. V trimming: 0 bases; J trimming: 10 bases; junction bases outside the gene matches: 9. The CDR3 runs to 16 residues. The chain's CDR3 is CASSQDSASGSREQFF. The CDR3 DNA sequence: TGTGCCAGCAGCCAAGATTCGGCTAGCGGGAGCAGGGAGCAGTTCTTC.

The V gene is TRBV28, the J gene TRBJ2-7; TRBD2 matches 7 bases. The junction had 10 bases not matched to a gene; V was cut back by 8 bases and J by 6 bases. This CDR3 is 13 amino acids long. Germline V gives CDR1 MDHEN, CDR2 SYDVKM. The CDR3 DNA is TGTGCCAGCCGCGCGGGAGCCATGGTCGAGCAGTACTTC. It specifies CASRAGAMVEQYF.